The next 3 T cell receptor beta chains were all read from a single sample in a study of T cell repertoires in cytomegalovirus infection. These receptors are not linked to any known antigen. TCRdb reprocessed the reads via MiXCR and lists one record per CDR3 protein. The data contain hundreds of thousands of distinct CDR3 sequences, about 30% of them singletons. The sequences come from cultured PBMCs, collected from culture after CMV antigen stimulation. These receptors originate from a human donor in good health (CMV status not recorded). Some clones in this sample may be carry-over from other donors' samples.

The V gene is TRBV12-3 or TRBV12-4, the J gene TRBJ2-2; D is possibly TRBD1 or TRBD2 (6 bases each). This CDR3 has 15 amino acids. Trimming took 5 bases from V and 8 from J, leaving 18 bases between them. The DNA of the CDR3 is TGTGCCAGCAGTGTGGGAGTGGGGGGCTCGGGGGAGCTGTTTTTT. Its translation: CASSVGVGGSGELFF.

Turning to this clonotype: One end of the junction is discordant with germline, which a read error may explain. The CDR3, as DNA: TGTGCCAGCAGCCAAGAAGGGAATGGGGGGCCAGGAGATACGCAGTATTTT. It specifies CASSQEGNGGPGDTQYF. The chain couples TRBV4-1 to TRBJ2-3, with D perhaps being TRBD1 or TRBD2 (6 bases each). The CDR3 contains 17 residues. Germline CDR1 MGHRA, CDR2 YSYEKL.

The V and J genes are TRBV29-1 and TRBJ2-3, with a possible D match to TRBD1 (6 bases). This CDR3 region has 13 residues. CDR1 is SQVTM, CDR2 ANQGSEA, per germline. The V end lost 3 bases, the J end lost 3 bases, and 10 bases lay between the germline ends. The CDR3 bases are TGCAGCGTTGATGGACAGAGTACAGATACGCAGTATTTT. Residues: CSVDGQSTDTQYF.